Reported below is one T cell receptor (beta chain). This sample is part of a study of blood T cells in healthy people across ages. Germline assignment: CDR1 LGHNT and CDR2 FRNRAP. The CDR3 consists of 12 residues. V shed 5 bases and J shed 11 bases, with 15 bases lying between them. The second PCR ran about 6 to 11 cycles with a sample-barcoded 5' primer and J-beta primers. TCRdb re-called the 5' RACE reads through MiXCR, storing one row per CDR3 protein. The sample yields around 1,700,000 distinct CDR3 sequences, approximately 30% seen once. This clonotype was sampled from a woman aged 25 to 39 in good health. The rearrangement links TRBV12-5 to TRBJ2-5; D possibly corresponds to TRBD2 (5 bases). Material for sequencing was blood. As DNA, the CDR3 is TGTGCTAGTGGTCAGTCTCGGGGTGAGCAGTACTTC. Translated: CASGQSRGEQYF.